This T cell receptor (beta chain) originates from a study of T-cell memory formation after mild COVID-19. Trimming took off 7 bases at V and 6 bases at J, with 16 bases between the two ends. The CDR3 length is 14 residues. The germline V gene encodes CDR1 MNHEY and CDR2 SVGEGT. Each CDR3 protein gets one entry after TCRdb re-called the 5' RACE reads with MiXCR. Of around 340,000 distinct CDR3 sequences listed, roughly an eighth are singletons. The receptor's source is a man aged 18 to 30 who had mild COVID-19 (a few samples of this study predate the infection). Cell type and time point are not known. The V call is TRBV6-2 or TRBV6-3, the J call TRBJ1-5, with a tentative D call TRBD1 (5 bases). Sequenced input: PBMCs or a T cell subset sorted from them (not recorded which). The CDR3 protein is CASTPGRGIQPQHF. The DNA of the CDR3 is TGTGCCAGCACTCCGGGTAGGGGAATTCAGCCCCAGCATTTT.